This TCR beta chain was sequenced for a study of T-cell memory formation after mild COVID-19. The wider study: Clusters were largely donor specific.

As concerns this clonotype: Its antigen remains unknown.

TCRdb recomputed calls from the 5' RACE reads with MiXCR, one row per CDR3 protein. Among 500,000 to 650,000 distinct CDR3 sequences listed, about 20% were seen once. J was trimmed by 0 bases and V by 5 bases; bases with no gene match: 5. The CDR3 sequence is 16 residues long. Study-wide findings and caveats: There were some responding clones in pre-infection memory, which suggested that cross-reactive memory had joined.

Sequences were obtained from PBMCs or a T cell subset sorted from them (not recorded which). This chain joins TRBV12-3 or TRBV12-4 and TRBJ2-3; 10 nucleotides agree with TRBD2. The sequence was collected from an adult woman who had mild COVID-19 (a few samples of this study predate the infection). Cell type and time point are not known. CDR3 sequence reads: CASSTSGVRSTDTQYF. CDR3 nucleotides: TGTGCCAGCAGTACTAGCGGGGTTAGGAGCACAGATACGCAGTATTTT.